This T cell receptor (beta chain) was captured in a study of shared clonotypes between healthy human individuals. About the study: Per-donor plates numbered three CD4 naive, three CD4 memory, two CD8 naive and one CD8 memory. Points from the study as a whole: Sample collection involved blood only; tissue repertoires are likely different.

In the authors' methods: ImmunoSEQ gave junction-only sequences without quality scores, so filtering differed. Generated by immunoSEQ multiplex PCR, the TCRdb table keeps only in-frame clones and is missing some. The V and J calls and clone size come from that table; D and trimming were worked out from the DNA. The repertoire has hundreds of thousands of clones, about 80% of them found once; the top ten carry around 2%. This clone was seen more than once but under ten times. Antigen: not known. Germline-derived CDR1 and CDR2 are SGHAT and FQNNGV. The V segment lost 6 bases and the J segment 11 bases; nucleotides outside the gene matches: 6. The CDR3 extends over 12 amino acids.

This clonotype was obtained from a woman in her twenties or thirties in good health. The sample taken for sequencing was memory CD4+ T cells sorted from blood. Subset meaning: CD45RA-negative fraction. The chain employs TRBV11-2 and TRBJ1-3; 8 bases are shared with TRBD1. CDR3 protein: CASRLTGAPIYF. CDR3 DNA: TGTGCCAGCAGATTGACAGGGGCGCCCATATATTTT.